Described below is a single T cell receptor (beta chain) sequence and its context. The sample comes from a study of blood T cell repertoires in COVID-19. Turning to the study itself: Samples taken during acute and convalescent COVID-19 were collected in the United States, Italy and Spain. T cells, B-cell-depleted T cells, or PBMCs supplied cDNA or gDNA.

In the source study's methods: Cell counts per sample came from amplifying reference gene primers. TCRdb keeps only in-frame clones here, not all; method: immunoSEQ multiplex PCR. V and J calls and clone size are as listed in that table; D and trimming were resolved from the DNA. The data hold under 350,000 clones, with about four fifths observed a single time. Germline V gives CDR1 SGHTS, CDR2 YDEGEE. The CDR3 loop spans 18 amino acids. Trimming pared 0 bases from V and 5 bases from J, leaving 23 bases between. The sequenced sample was peripheral blood. The clonotype was recovered from a woman between 45 and 65 years old who had recovered from COVID-19. V gene TRBV5-8 combines with J gene TRBJ1-2; D call uncertain. The DNA of the CDR3 is TGTGCCAGCAGCTTGGGCGCGGTTTGGAGCAGAAATAAATATGGCTACACCTTC. Translated, it gives CASSLGAVWSRNKYGYTF.